The rows below give T cell receptor beta chains drawn from one sample of a study of OX40 agonist ivuxolimab in advanced cancers. Clones were sequenced by immunoSEQ multiplex PCR, and TCRdb holds only the in-frame ones, with some missing. This sample carries fewer than 100,000 clones, approximately 89% of them seen once, and the ten largest clones take 0.19%. The sequencing used CD4+ or CD8+ T cells sorted from blood, collected in a trial of the OX40 agonist ivuxolimab. These receptors were collected from an adult with an advanced solid tumor such as melanoma, head and neck, liver or kidney cancer. Each CDR3 is given with its conserved first and last residue. The order of the fields is clone size, V gene, J gene, D gene, CDR3 protein. A D gene is named only where the DNA matches it firmly. The size of a clone is reported for some rows only, either as once, few or many, or as a class for expanded clones.

.	TRBV27	TRBJ2-1	.	CASSLKTTIFYNEQFF
.	TRBV9	TRBJ2-5	.	CASSVAPDFGETQYF
.	TRBV2	TRBJ2-5	TRBD1	CASSGIQGKQETQYF
.	TRBV7-2	TRBJ2-5	.	CASSFSRQETQYF
.	TRBV5-1	TRBJ1-4	TRBD1	CASSLAGDSTNEKLFF
.	TRBV29-1	TRBJ2-7	.	CSVTMGHRSGEQYF
.	TRBV7-6	TRBJ2-3	.	CASSLVGQAGPDTQYF
.	TRBV19	TRBJ1-2	TRBD1	CASIPTGGSNYGYTF
.	TRBV6-5	TRBJ2-7	TRBD2	CASRAPGLAGEQYF
.	TRBV18	TRBJ2-6	TRBD1	CASSPPRTGPSGANVLTF
once	TRBV2	TRBJ2-5	TRBD1	CASSDRTGLQTQYF
few	TRBV19	TRBJ1-1	TRBD1	CASSPTGTGVTEAFF
.	TRBV18	TRBJ1-2	.	CASSPSNADNYGYTF
.	TRBV9	TRBJ2-3	.	CASSRRTGEDPDTQYF
.	TRBV7-8	TRBJ2-7	.	CASSQMGYEQYF
.	TRBV5-1	TRBJ1-1	.	CASSLRAAGPTEAFF
.	TRBV19	TRBJ2-3	TRBD2	CASSISGGRAPDTQYF
.	TRBV7-6	TRBJ2-1	TRBD2	CASSATGGEQFF
.	TRBV29-1	TRBJ1-3	.	CSVGSGNTIYF
.	TRBV19	TRBJ2-3	TRBD1	CASSTPGQGSGDTQYF
few	TRBV27	TRBJ1-2	TRBD1	CASSLSGTGVYGYTF
once	TRBV2	TRBJ2-5	TRBD1	CASRGGQGETQYF
.	TRBV7-8	TRBJ1-5	.	CASSLGRWDNQPQHF
.	TRBV28	TRBJ1-2	.	CASGLVGAYGYTF
.	TRBV15	TRBJ2-5	.	CATSTSPPGQETQYF
.	TRBV5-1	TRBJ2-1	.	CASSLRVGGSDEQFF
.	TRBV7-9	TRBJ2-1	.	CASALWGAGEQFF
.	TRBV27	TRBJ2-7	.	CASRNPISYEQYF
once	TRBV30	TRBJ1-2	.	CAWTTGRLDYGYTF
.	TRBV7-2	TRBJ2-1	TRBD1	CASSRDRGAHNEQFF
.	TRBV7-9	TRBJ2-2	.	CASNSRVTGELFF
.	TRBV6-5	TRBJ1-3	.	CASRKQGSSGNTIYF
.	TRBV5-1	TRBJ2-1	.	CASSLELGVYNEQFF
.	TRBV19	TRBJ1-2	.	CASSIDGGPGYTF
.	TRBV11-2	TRBJ1-5	.	CASSLSSRSNQPQHF
.	TRBV15	TRBJ1-2	.	CATSRVGYGYTF
.	TRBV10-1	TRBJ2-3	TRBD2	CASSEPGLAGASTDTQYF
.	TRBV10-3	TRBJ1-2	.	CATGVGTNYGYTF
.	TRBV11-2	TRBJ2-3	TRBD2	CASSPGLAGADTQYF
.	TRBV5-1	TRBJ2-2	.	CASSLREANTGELFF
.	TRBV19	TRBJ1-6	TRBD1	CASSLINRGNSPLHF
.	TRBV7-6	TRBJ1-2	.	CASSLGNYGYTF
.	TRBV30	TRBJ2-4	.	CAWASNKNIQYF
.	TRBV9	TRBJ2-3	.	CASSVDQDRLQYF
.	TRBV5-4	TRBJ1-3	TRBD1	CASSLDRVGNTIYF
.	TRBV6-1	TRBJ1-1	TRBD1	CASSGPGQGNTEAFF
.	TRBV27	TRBJ1-4	.	CASSLSRTATNEKLFF
.	TRBV30	TRBJ1-6	.	CAWSQDGNSPLHF
.	TRBV2	TRBJ2-1	.	CASSGRREQFF
.	TRBV5-1	TRBJ2-7	.	CASSLPGVGSGRQQYF
once	TRBV20-1	TRBJ2-1	TRBD2	CSGGTNSEQFF
.	TRBV7-2	TRBJ2-7	TRBD1	CASSKGQSYEQYF
.	TRBV19	TRBJ1-3	TRBD1	CASIPGQISGNTIYF